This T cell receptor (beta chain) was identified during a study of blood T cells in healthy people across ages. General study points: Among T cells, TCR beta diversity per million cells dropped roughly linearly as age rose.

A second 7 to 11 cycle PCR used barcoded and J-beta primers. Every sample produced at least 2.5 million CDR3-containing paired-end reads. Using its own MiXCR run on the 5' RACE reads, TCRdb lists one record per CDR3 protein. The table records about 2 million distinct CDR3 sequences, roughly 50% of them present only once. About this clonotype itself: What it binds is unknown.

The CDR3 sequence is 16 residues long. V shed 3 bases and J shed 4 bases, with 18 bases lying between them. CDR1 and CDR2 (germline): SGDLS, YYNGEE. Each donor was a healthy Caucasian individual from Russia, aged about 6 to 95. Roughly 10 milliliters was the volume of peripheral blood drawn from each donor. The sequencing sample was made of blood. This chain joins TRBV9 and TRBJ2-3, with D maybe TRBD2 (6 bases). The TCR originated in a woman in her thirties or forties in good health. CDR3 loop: CASSAIPGRGADTQYF. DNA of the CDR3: TGTGCCAGCAGCGCGATCCCTGGGCGGGGCGCAGATACGCAGTATTTT.